This entry is about one TCR beta chain. Its specificity is not known. This record belongs to a study of human versus mouse CDR3 diversity and MHC coevolution. Study background: Each sample yielded about 0.6 x 10^7 to 1.7 x 10^7 valid reads.

Study results and limitations: Most of the three human donors had the lowest clonal inequality.

Germline CDR1 reads MNHNY; CDR2 reads SVGAGI (reference sequence). CDR3 size: 15 residues. Trimming pared 4 bases from V and 7 bases from J, leaving 16 bases between. Clones were read by immunoSEQ multiplex PCR, and TCRdb kept only the in-frame ones, dropping some. Of 45,000 to 75,000 clones in the sample, just under 95% were seen once. The receptor was derived from a person aged 55 to 75 in good health. The sample comprised naive CD4+ T cells from blood. Documented subset: CD45RO-negative CD62L-positive naive CD4 T cells. V gene TRBV6-6 combines with J gene TRBJ2-2, with D hard to call. CDR3 nucleotide sequence: TGTGCCAGCAGTTCTCCCCAGGATGGTGACGGGGAGCTGTTTTTT. Its translation is CASSSPQDGDGELFF.